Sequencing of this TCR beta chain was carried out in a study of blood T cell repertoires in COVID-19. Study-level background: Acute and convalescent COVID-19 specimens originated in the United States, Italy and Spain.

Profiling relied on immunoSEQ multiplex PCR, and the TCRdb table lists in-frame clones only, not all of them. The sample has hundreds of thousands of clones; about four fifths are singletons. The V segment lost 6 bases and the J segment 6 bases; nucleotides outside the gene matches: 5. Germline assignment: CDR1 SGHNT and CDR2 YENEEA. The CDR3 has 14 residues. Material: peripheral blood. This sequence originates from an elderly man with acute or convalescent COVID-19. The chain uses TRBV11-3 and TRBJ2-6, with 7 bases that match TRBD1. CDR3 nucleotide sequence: TGTGCCAGCAGTCCCACAGGGGCGGCCAACGTCCTGACTTTC. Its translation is CASSPTGAANVLTF.